A selection of T cell receptor beta chains follows, all from one sample in a study of blood T cells in healthy people across ages. TCRdb itself ran the 5' RACE reads through MiXCR, one entry per CDR3 protein. In the table there are about 1.6 million distinct CDR3 sequences, roughly 30% of which are singletons. Sequencing was done on a sample of blood. The receptors here all came from a woman aged 30 to 39 in good health. Both conserved end residues are part of each CDR3. The D gene is left open where the match is weak. Some rows have no size entry. The others give once, few or many, or a class for an expanded clone.

TRBV5-1	TRBJ2-3	-	-	TGCGCCAGCAGAGAGTGGGCAGATACGCAGTATTTT	CASREWADTQYF
TRBV15	TRBJ2-1	TRBD2	-	TGTGCCACCAGCTGGGGGACTAGCGGGAGGGGCTCCTACAATGAGCAGTTCTTC	CATSWGTSGRGSYNEQFF
TRBV20-1	TRBJ2-1	-	few	TGCAGTGCTAGAGCCCTAGCAGGGCTCCACAATGAGCAGTTCTTC	CSARALAGLHNEQFF
TRBV7-2	TRBJ1-6	-	-	TGTGCCAGCAGCTTAGGCCGAGAGGAGGGTATACGGGCACCCCTCCACTTT	CASSLGREEGIRAPLHF
TRBV4-1	TRBJ1-5	-	many	TGCGCCAGCCCGGACGGGGGACAAAGGATTTACTGGAACAATCAGCCCCAGCATTTT	CASPDGGQRIYWNNQPQHF
TRBV20-1	TRBJ1-2	-	few	TGCAGTGTCCGGGGGAATAACTATGGCTACACCTTC	CSVRGNNYGYTF
TRBV20-1	TRBJ1-1	TRBD1	-	TGCAGTGCCAGCCCCAGGGGGGGCACTGAAGCTTTCTTT	CSASPRGGTEAFF
TRBV27	TRBJ1-1	TRBD1	-	TGTGCCAGCAGACGACAGGGGGAAACTGAAGCTTTCTTT	CASRRQGETEAFF
TRBV20-1	TRBJ1-2	TRBD1	few	TGCAGTTCGGACAGGGATCTCTATGGCTACACCTTC	CSSDRDLYGYTF
TRBV29-1	TRBJ1-1	-	few	TGCAGAGCGGGAGGAGGAAGTAGGGCCCAGGTGAACACTGAAGCTTTCTTT	CRAGGGSRAQVNTEAFF
TRBV12-5	TRBJ2-5	-	-	TGTGCTAGTGGATCGGGACTCAAAGAGACCCAGTACTTC	CASGSGLKETQYF
TRBV5-5	TRBJ1-2	-	-	TGTGCCAGCAGCTTGGTTCAGTCCTATGATGGCTACACCTTC	CASSLVQSYDGYTF
TRBV20-1	TRBJ2-1	-	-	TGCAGTGCTAGTCCCTACCTCAATGAGCAGTTCTTC	CSASPYLNEQFF
TRBV14	TRBJ2-7	-	few	TGTGCCAGCACCCGAGGGGGGGTCGGCTCCTACGAGCAGTACTTC	CASTRGGVGSYEQYF
TRBV21-1	TRBJ1-2	-	few	TGTGCCAGCAGCAAAGTTTACAGGGGGCCTGGCTACACCTTC	CASSKVYRGPGYTF
TRBV2	TRBJ2-7	TRBD1	few	TGTGCCAGCAGTAGGGACAGGAATTTCTACGAGCAGTACTTC	CASSRDRNFYEQYF
TRBV28	TRBJ2-3	TRBD2	few	TGTGCCAGCAGTTTTCCGAGCGGGAGTGTCACAGATACGCAGTATTTT	CASSFPSGSVTDTQYF